One sample yielded the 31 T cell receptor beta chains listed below, sequenced in a study of T cell repertoires in cytomegalovirus infection. No antigen is known for these receptors. One entry per CDR3 protein, called by TCRdb with MiXCR from the reads. Of roughly 350,000 distinct CDR3 sequences detected, about 35% appear once; the ten largest clones hold approximately 12%. The material was cultured PBMCs, obtained from culture after CMV antigen stimulation. These TCRs come from a human donor in good health (CMV status not recorded). Some clones in this sample may be carry-over from other donors' samples.

This clonotype turned up a few times. This chain connects TRBV7-2 to TRBJ2-5; 8 positions agree with TRBD2. From germline, CDR1 is SGHTA and CDR2 FQGNSA. The ends lost 7 bases at V and 0 bases at J; junction bases unmatched: 7. The CDR3 covers 15 residues. CDR3 sequence: CASIPGGTDQETQYF. The CDR3, as DNA: TGTGCCAGCATCCCGGGGGGGACGGACCAAGAGACCCAGTACTTC.

This clonotype was seen a handful of times. The V call is TRBV7-9, the J call TRBJ1-2; the match to TRBD1 covers 7 bases. The germline V gene encodes CDR1 SEHNR and CDR2 FQNEAQ (reference sequence). This CDR3 comprises 14 residues. The V gene end was trimmed by 5 bases and the J gene end by 2 bases; junction bases not matched to a gene: 5. The CDR3 loop is CASSGTGQNYGYTF. The CDR3 DNA reads TGTGCCAGCAGCGGAACGGGACAGAACTATGGCTACACCTTC.

The chain has TRBV14 and TRBJ2-1; 7 positions agree with TRBD1. Germline V gives CDR1 SGHDN, CDR2 FVKESK. After removal of 4 bases from V and 10 bases from J, the junction contained 7 bases not matched to a gene. The CDR3 has 13 residues. The CDR3 spells CASSPSRDREQFF. CDR3 in DNA: TGTGCCAGCAGCCCCAGCCGGGACAGAGAGCAGTTCTTC.

This clonotype was detected ten times or more. V usage is TRBV19 and J usage is TRBJ2-4; the D call may be TRBD1 or TRBD2 (5 bases each). The germline V gene has CDR1 LNHDA and CDR2 SQIVND (reference sequence). Trimming left V 4 bases short and J 0 bases short, with 13 bases between. This CDR3 comprises 16 residues. The CDR3 DNA is TGTGCCAGTAGTACGGGACCGAACTTAGCCAAAAACATTCAGTACTTC. The encoded protein is CASSTGPNLAKNIQYF.

V is TRBV29-1 and J is TRBJ1-1; no reliable D call. The germline CDR1 and CDR2 sequences are SQVTM and ANQGSEA. The V and J ends lost 5 bases and 0 bases respectively, with 7 bases between them. This CDR3 has 12 amino acids. DNA of the CDR3: TGCAGCGTTAATCTCATGAACACTGAAGCTTTCTTT. Translating gives CSVNLMNTEAFF.

The V call is TRBV27, the J call TRBJ1-5; D unclear. The V gene's germline CDR1 is MNHEY and CDR2 SMNVEV (reference sequence). The CDR3 extends over 13 amino acids. The V gene lost 6 bases and the J gene lost 7 bases, with 13 bases spanning the gap. CDR3 bases: TGTGCCAGCAGCGCGGCAGCGAGGCAGCCCCAGCATTTT. Protein: CASSAAARQPQHF.

This clonotype was detected a few times. This rearrangement joins TRBV7-2 to TRBJ1-1, with D maybe TRBD1 (5 bases). Germline CDR1 and CDR2: SGHTA and FQGNSA. The CDR3 sequence is 15 residues long. Trimming removed 5 bases from V and 0 bases from J, with 13 bases in between. CDR3 coding DNA: TGTGCCAGCAGCGGGGCAGCGGGAGTGAACACTGAAGCTTTCTTT. Amino acid sequence: CASSGAAGVNTEAFF.

This clonotype was picked up one time. This chain connects TRBV19 to TRBJ2-1; TRBD1 agrees at 7 bases. Germline-derived CDR1 and CDR2 are LNHDA and SQIVND (reference sequence). This CDR3 is built from 15 residues. With V trimmed by 6 bases and J by 0 bases, 5 bases remained unmatched. The CDR3 DNA reads as TGTGCCAGTAGGCCGGACAGGAGCTCCTACAATGAGCAGTTCTTC. Protein sequence: CASRPDRSSYNEQFF. The full variable domain, its missing parts supplied by reference TRBV19 and TRBJ2-1, is DGGITQSPKYLFRKEGQNVTLSCEQNLNHDAMYWYRQDPGQGLRLIYYSQIVNDFQKGDIAEGYSVSREKKESFPLTVTSAQKNPTAFYLCASRPDRSSYNEQFFGPGTRLTVL.

V usage is TRBV19 and J usage is TRBJ2-4; 8 bases map to TRBD1. This CDR3 is 13 amino acids long. After removal of 3 bases from V and 7 bases from J, the junction contained 2 bases not matched to a gene. From germline, CDR1 is LNHDA and CDR2 SQIVND (reference sequence). CDR3 nucleotide sequence: TGTGCCAGTAGTATCAGGGGGCCGAACATTCAGTACTTC. Translated: CASSIRGPNIQYF.

This chain links TRBV4-1 with TRBJ1-1; the match to TRBD1 covers 8 bases. V gave up 2 bases and J gave up 7 bases; unmatched junction bases: 6. Germline CDR1 is MGHRA and CDR2 is YSYEKL. CDR3 length: 14 residues. The CDR3 is CASSQTIGTGEAFF. For the CDR3, the DNA is TGCGCCAGCAGCCAAACCATAGGGACAGGTGAAGCTTTCTTT.

V usage is TRBV27 and J usage is TRBJ1-6, with 10 bases aligning to TRBD1. Germline V gives CDR1 MNHEY, CDR2 SMNVEV (reference sequence). The V segment lost 5 bases and the J segment 8 bases; nucleotides outside the gene matches: 9. This CDR3 comprises 16 residues. CDR3 sequence reads: CASSPSTGGLYSPLHF. DNA of the CDR3: TGTGCCAGCAGTCCCTCGACAGGGGGCCTGTATTCACCCCTCCACTTT.

This clonotype occurred a few times. DNA for the CDR3: TGTGCCAGCACCCTACGGGGGGGATACACCCGAGCTTTCTTT. It codes for CASTLRGGYTRAFF. The V and J genes are TRBV27 and TRBJ1-1; D might be TRBD1 (5 bases). CDR1 is MNHEY, CDR2 SMNVEV, per germline (reference sequence). There are 14 residues in the CDR3. Trimming stripped 7 bases from V and 10 bases from J, with 22 bases between.

The V and J genes are TRBV9 and TRBJ1-3, with D perhaps TRBD1 (5 bases). The CDR3 is made up of 17 amino acids. The V gene's germline CDR1 is SGDLS and CDR2 YYNGEE. The ends were cut back, 0 bases at V and 2 bases at J, with 15 bases in the middle. This CDR3 reads CASSVGDDGRAGNTIYF. Written as DNA, the CDR3 is TGTGCCAGCAGCGTAGGGGACGACGGGAGAGCTGGAAACACCATATATTTT. The full variable domain, completed using reference TRBV9 and TRBJ1-3, is DSGVTQTPKHLITATGQRVTLRCSPRSGDLSVYWYQQSLDQGLQFLIQYYNGEERAKGNILERFSAQQFPDLHSELNLSSLELGDSALYFCASSVGDDGRAGNTIYFGEGSWLTVV.

The chain carries TRBV4-3 and TRBJ1-2, with 7 bases identical to TRBD1. Germline CDR1 is LGHNA and CDR2 is YSLEER. This CDR3 is 16 amino acids long. The J segment lost 4 bases and the V segment lost 0 bases, leaving 8 bases of the junction unmatched. CDR3 in DNA: TGCGCCAGCAGCCAAGATCAAGGGGGCACGATCTATGGCTACACCTTC. The encoded protein is CASSQDQGGTIYGYTF.

This clonotype was detected only a few times. This rearrangement joins TRBV7-2 to TRBJ1-2, with unresolved D. The CDR3 length is 13 residues. Trimming took 7 bases from V and 6 from J, leaving 15 bases between them. CDR1 is SGHTA and CDR2 is FQGNSA in the germline V gene. The CDR3 nucleotides read TGTGCCAGCACCCAATGGGGATTGCATGGCTACACCTTC. It codes for CASTQWGLHGYTF. The entire variable domain, with the rest obtained from reference TRBV7-2 and TRBJ1-2, is as follows: GAGVSQSPSNKVTEKGKDVELRCDPISGHTALYWYRQSLGQGLEFLIYFQGNSAPDKSGLPSDRFSAERTGGSVSTLTIQRTQQEDSAVYLCASTQWGLHGYTFGSGTRLTVV.

This chain links TRBV11-1 with TRBJ1-2; 8 positions agree with TRBD1. The CDR3 is made up of 14 amino acids. V shed 5 bases, J shed 2 bases, and the junction held 4 bases outside the gene matches. Germline CDR1 is SGHAT and CDR2 is FQDESV (reference sequence). The CDR3 bases are TGTGCCAGCAGCAAAACAGGGGGAAACTATGGCTACACCTTC. This translates into CASSKTGGNYGYTF.

The CDR3 sequence is CSAEDNENTGELFF. DNA of the CDR3: TGCAGTGCCGAGGACAACGAGAACACCGGGGAGCTGTTTTTT. The chain has TRBV20-1 and TRBJ2-2; a possible D gene is TRBD1 (5 bases). This CDR3 has 14 residues. Trimming removed 6 bases from V and 1 base from J, with 12 bases in between. Per the germline V gene, CDR1 is DFQATT and CDR2 is SNEGSKA (reference sequence).

The rearrangement uses TRBV5-6 and TRBJ1-4; 9 bases fit TRBD1. Losses at the gene ends were 3 bases for V and 7 bases for J; bases not matched to a gene: 4. CDR1 and CDR2 from the germline V gene are SGHDT and YYEEEE. The CDR3 runs to 14 residues. CDR3: CASSSTGGLEKLFF. CDR3 in DNA: TGTGCCAGCAGCTCCACAGGGGGCCTTGAAAAACTGTTTTTT.

This clonotype appeared a few times. The rearrangement links TRBV6-2 or TRBV6-3 to TRBJ2-7, with 9 bases that match TRBD1. The CDR3 has 13 residues. Germline V gene sequence: CDR1 MNHEY, CDR2 SVGEGT. With V trimmed by 4 bases and J by 4 bases, 2 bases remained unmatched. DNA for the CDR3: TGTGCCAGCAGTTGGACAGGGGTATACGAGCAGTACTTC. Its translation: CASSWTGVYEQYF.

The chain has TRBV25-1 and TRBJ2-2; 8 bases line up with TRBD2. The trim removed 1 base at V and 6 bases at J, leaving 10 bases unmatched. Germline-derived CDR1 and CDR2 are MGHDK and SYGVNS. CDR3 size: 17 residues. CDR3 region: CASSEFIAGQGSGELFF. CDR3 bases: TGTGCCAGCAGTGAATTTATAGCGGGGCAAGGGTCCGGGGAGCTGTTTTTT.

This clonotype was seen only a few times. This chain uses TRBV12-3 or TRBV12-4 with TRBJ1-1, with D uncertain. V lost 3 bases and J 4 bases, leaving 6 bases between the germline ends. The CDR3 covers 12 residues. The CDR3 loop is CASSLMSTEAFF. The CDR3, as DNA: TGTGCCAGCAGTTTGATGTCCACTGAAGCTTTCTTT.

V and J are TRBV4-1 and TRBJ2-1; D uncertain. V was clipped by 1 base and J by 9 bases, with 13 bases between them. This CDR3 region has 14 residues. The germline gives CDR1 MGHRA, CDR2 YSYEKL. The CDR3 DNA is TGCGCCAGCAGCCAAGGGGAAAATATAGGTGAGCAGTTCTTC. As protein: CASSQGENIGEQFF.

The CDR3 loop is CASSFGTGSNYGYTF. DNA of the CDR3: TGTGCCAGCAGCTTCGGGACAGGGAGCAACTATGGCTACACCTTC. J is TRBJ1-2 and V is TRBV7-9, with 9 bases identical to TRBD1. J was trimmed by 2 bases and V by 3 bases; bases with no gene match: 4. The CDR3 length is 15 residues. Germline CDR1 is SEHNR and CDR2 is FQNEAQ (reference sequence).

This chain connects TRBV7-2 to TRBJ2-7, with 11 positions matching TRBD2. Losses at the gene ends were 4 bases for V and 2 bases for J; bases not matched to a gene: 4. CDR1 is SGHTA and CDR2 is FQGNSA in the germline V gene. There are 15 residues in the CDR3. The CDR3 sequence: CASSSSSGRAYEQYF. DNA for the CDR3: TGTGCCAGCAGCTCTAGTAGCGGGAGGGCCTACGAGCAGTACTTC.

V gene TRBV7-2 combines with J gene TRBJ1-6; D unclear. In germline, CDR1 is SGHTA, CDR2 FQGNSA. Trimming took off 1 base at V and 4 bases at J, with 17 bases between the two ends. This CDR3 contains 18 residues. The DNA of the CDR3 is TGTGCCAGCAGCTTAGAAATACAGAGCCCCTATTATAATTCACCCCTCCACTTT. As protein: CASSLEIQSPYYNSPLHF.

This chain links TRBV7-8 with TRBJ2-1; TRBD2 aligns across 7 bases. The CDR3 extends over 16 amino acids. From germline, CDR1 is SGHVS and CDR2 FQNEAQ. V lost 5 bases, J lost 8 bases, and 15 bases stayed unmatched. The CDR3 nucleotides are TGTGCCAGCAGCACTAGAGTGGCGGGAGCGTTATATGAGCAGTTCTTC. Translation: CASSTRVAGALYEQFF.

In this sample, this clonotype turned up a few times. The V and J genes are TRBV6-6 and TRBJ2-7, with D possibly TRBD2 on 6 matching bases. Trimming pared 4 bases from V and 0 bases from J, leaving 16 bases between. The CDR3 extends over 16 amino acids. Germline V gene sequence: CDR1 MNHNY, CDR2 SVGAGI (reference sequence). The CDR3 here is CASSFILAGSSYEQYF. In DNA, the CDR3 is TGTGCCAGCAGTTTCATCTTGGCGGGGAGCTCCTACGAGCAGTACTTC.

This clonotype showed up just a few times. The genes are TRBV7-2 and TRBJ2-7; 10 nucleotides align to TRBD1. The CDR3 spans 14 residues. Germline-derived CDR1 and CDR2 are SGHTA and FQGNSA. V shed 5 bases and J 5 bases; nucleotides not matched to a gene: 6. Written as DNA, the CDR3 is TGTGCCAGCAGCCGGGACAGGGGTGGAAACGAGCAGTACTTC. Protein product: CASSRDRGGNEQYF. Complete variable domain (other parts from reference TRBV7-2 and TRBJ2-7): GAGVSQSPSNKVTEKGKDVELRCDPISGHTALYWYRQSLGQGLEFLIYFQGNSAPDKSGLPSDRFSAERTGGSVSTLTIQRTQQEDSAVYLCASSRDRGGNEQYFGPGTRLTVT.

This clonotype was observed a few times. J is TRBJ2-1 and V is TRBV7-2, with a possible D match to TRBD2 (6 bases). This CDR3 is built from 13 residues. V shed 4 bases and J shed 8 bases, with 12 bases lying between them. CDR1 is SGHTA, CDR2 FQGNSA, per germline. CDR3 loop: CASSSTRSDEQFF. The CDR3 DNA reads as TGTGCCAGCAGCTCGACTAGGTCTGATGAGCAGTTCTTC. Supplemented by reference TRBV7-2 and TRBJ2-1, the full variable domain reads GAGVSQSPSNKVTEKGKDVELRCDPISGHTALYWYRQSLGQGLEFLIYFQGNSAPDKSGLPSDRFSAERTGGSVSTLTIQRTQQEDSAVYLCASSSTRSDEQFFGPGTRLTVL.

This clonotype was counted only a few times. The chain carries TRBV6-5 and TRBJ2-5; D is perhaps TRBD1 or TRBD2 (6 bases each). Trimming removed 8 bases from V and 2 bases from J, with 18 bases in between. Germline loops: CDR1 MNHEY, CDR2 SVGAGI. The CDR3 covers 15 residues. The CDR3 protein is CASGGKSQGQETQYF. The DNA of the CDR3 is TGTGCCAGCGGCGGGAAGAGCCAGGGGCAAGAGACCCAGTACTTC.

The V and J genes are TRBV19 and TRBJ2-5; 9 bases align to TRBD1. Per the germline V gene, CDR1 is LNHDA and CDR2 is SQIVND (reference sequence). The junction had 3 bases not matched to a gene; V was cut back by 8 bases and J by 2 bases. The CDR3 extends over 13 amino acids. CDR3 protein: CASSDRGQETQYF. The CDR3 DNA is TGTGCCAGTTCGGACAGGGGACAAGAGACCCAGTACTTC.